Each of the 4 T cell receptor beta chains below was sequenced from the same sample in a study of OX40 agonist ivuxolimab in advanced cancers. TCRdb's copy holds only in-frame clones and misses some; the assay was immunoSEQ multiplex PCR. The sample includes some 69,000 clones, 80% to 90% of them seen just once. Sequencing was performed on CD4+ or CD8+ T cells sorted from blood, taken in a trial of the OX40 agonist ivuxolimab. The receptors were sampled from an adult with an advanced solid tumor such as melanoma, head and neck, liver or kidney cancer.

The chain links TRBV4-1 to TRBJ2-1, with D unclear. V lost 0 bases and J lost 5, with 11 bases in between. The CDR3 totals 15 residues. CDR1 and CDR2 from the germline V gene are MGHRA and YSYEKL. The CDR3 DNA reads as TGCGCCAGCAGCCAAGATCGGCCCGAGCACAATGAGCAGTTCTTC. Its translation is CASSQDRPEHNEQFF.

This clone has more than one count but fewer than ten. J is TRBJ2-5 and V is TRBV11-3; TRBD2 might be the D (6 bases). Trimming stripped 0 bases from V and 4 bases from J, with 12 bases between. The length of the CDR3 is 15 residues. Germline CDR1 and CDR2: SGHNT and YENEEA. CDR3 in amino acids: CASSLDGSSGETQYF. The CDR3 DNA is TGTGCCAGCAGCTTAGATGGAAGTAGCGGAGAGACCCAGTACTTC.

The genes are TRBV5-4 and TRBJ1-2, with D possibly TRBD1 on 6 matching bases. V dropped 4 bases and J dropped 3 bases, with 16 bases sitting between them. Germline V gene lookup returns CDR1 SGHNT and CDR2 YYREEE (reference sequence). CDR3 length: 15 amino acids. The DNA for the CDR3 is TGTGCCAGCAGCCCGTTCCGACAGGAATACTATGGCTACACCTTC. Its translation: CASSPFRQEYYGYTF.

The chain employs TRBV19 and TRBJ1-1, with D perhaps matching TRBD1 (6 bases). The CDR3 runs to 16 residues. The V and J ends lost 7 bases and 0 bases respectively, with 18 bases between them. From germline, CDR1 is LNHDA and CDR2 SQIVND (reference sequence). CDR3 sequence (DNA): TGTGCCAGTAATCCTAGGGGGGAAGGGATGAACACTGAAGCTTTCTTT. Translation: CASNPRGEGMNTEAFF.